What follows is one T cell receptor (beta chain) and its context. This entry comes from a study of OX40 agonist ivuxolimab in advanced cancers. Generated by immunoSEQ multiplex PCR, the TCRdb table keeps only in-frame clones and is missing some. The sample lists fewer than 85,000 clones, around 86% occurring once. This CDR3 is built from 13 residues. Looked up from germline, CDR1 is KGHSH and CDR2 is LQKENI. Trimming removed 1 base from V and 6 bases from J, with 8 bases in between. The chain couples TRBV18 to TRBJ2-3; D is unclear. This material consisted of CD4+ or CD8+ T cells sorted from blood, taken in a trial of the OX40 agonist ivuxolimab. This sequence was found in an adult with an advanced solid tumor such as melanoma, head and neck, liver or kidney cancer. CDR3 amino acids: CASSPLLADTQYF. The CDR3 region has the DNA TGTGCCAGCTCACCACTACTGGCCGATACGCAGTATTTT.